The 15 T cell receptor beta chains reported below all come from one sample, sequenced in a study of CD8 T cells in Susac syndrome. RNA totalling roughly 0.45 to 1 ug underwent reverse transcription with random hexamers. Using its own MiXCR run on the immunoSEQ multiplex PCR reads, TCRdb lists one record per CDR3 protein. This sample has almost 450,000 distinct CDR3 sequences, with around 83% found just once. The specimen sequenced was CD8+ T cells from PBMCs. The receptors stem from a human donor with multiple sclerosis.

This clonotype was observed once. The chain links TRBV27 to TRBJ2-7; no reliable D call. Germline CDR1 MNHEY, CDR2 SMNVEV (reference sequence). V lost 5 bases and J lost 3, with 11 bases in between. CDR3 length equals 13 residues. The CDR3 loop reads CASSNYLNYEQYF. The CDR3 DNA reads TGTGCCAGCAGTAACTATCTCAACTACGAGCAGTACTTC.

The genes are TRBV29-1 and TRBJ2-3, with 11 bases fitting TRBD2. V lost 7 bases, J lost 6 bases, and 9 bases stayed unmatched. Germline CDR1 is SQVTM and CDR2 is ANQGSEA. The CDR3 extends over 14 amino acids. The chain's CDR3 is CSADSGGVPDTQYF. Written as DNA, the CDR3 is TGCAGCGCAGATAGCGGGGGGGTCCCGGATACGCAGTATTTT.

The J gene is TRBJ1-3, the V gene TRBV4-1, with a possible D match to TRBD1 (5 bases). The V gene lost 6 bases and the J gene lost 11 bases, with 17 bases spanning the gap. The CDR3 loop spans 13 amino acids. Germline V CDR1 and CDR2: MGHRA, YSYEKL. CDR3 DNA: TGCGCCAGCAGTCAGACAGAACCTCCATCCATATATTTT. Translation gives CASSQTEPPSIYF.

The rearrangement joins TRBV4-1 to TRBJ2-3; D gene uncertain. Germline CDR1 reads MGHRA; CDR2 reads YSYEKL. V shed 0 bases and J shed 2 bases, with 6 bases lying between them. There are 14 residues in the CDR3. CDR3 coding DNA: TGCGCCAGCAGCCAAGACGAGAACACAGATACGCAGTATTTT. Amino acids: CASSQDENTDTQYF.

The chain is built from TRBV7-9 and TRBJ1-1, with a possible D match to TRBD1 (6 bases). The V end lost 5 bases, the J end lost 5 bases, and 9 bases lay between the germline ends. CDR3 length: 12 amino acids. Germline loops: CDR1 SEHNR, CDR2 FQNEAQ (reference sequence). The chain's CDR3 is CASSVQGTEAFF. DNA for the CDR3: TGTGCCAGCAGCGTACAGGGTACTGAAGCTTTCTTT.

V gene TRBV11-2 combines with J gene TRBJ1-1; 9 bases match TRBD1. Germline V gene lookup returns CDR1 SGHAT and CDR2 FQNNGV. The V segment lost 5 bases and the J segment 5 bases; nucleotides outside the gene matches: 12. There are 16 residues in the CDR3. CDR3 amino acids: CASSRWDRDSNTEAFF. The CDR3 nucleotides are TGTGCCAGCAGCCGATGGGACAGGGATTCTAATACTGAAGCTTTCTTT.

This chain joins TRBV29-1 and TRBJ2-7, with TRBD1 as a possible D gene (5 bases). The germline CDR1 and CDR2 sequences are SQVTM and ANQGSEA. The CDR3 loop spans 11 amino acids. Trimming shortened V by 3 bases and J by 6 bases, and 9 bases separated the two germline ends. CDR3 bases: TGCAGCGTTGATCAGCAGGGCGAGCAGTACTTC. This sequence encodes CSVDQQGEQYF.

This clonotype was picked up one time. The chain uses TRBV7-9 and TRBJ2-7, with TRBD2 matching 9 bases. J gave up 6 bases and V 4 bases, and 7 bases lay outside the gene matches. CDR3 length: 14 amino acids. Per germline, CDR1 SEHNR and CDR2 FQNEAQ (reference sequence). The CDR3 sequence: CASSSTSGPSEQYF. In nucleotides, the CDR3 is TGTGCCAGCAGCTCCACTAGCGGGCCTTCCGAGCAGTACTTC.

The CDR3 DNA sequence: TGTGCCAGCGAGTTCCGCGGGGAGCTGTTTTTT. Its protein product is CASEFRGELFF. This chain uses TRBV6-5 with TRBJ2-2, with D unresolved. CDR3 size: 11 residues. The germline V gene encodes CDR1 MNHEY and CDR2 SVGAGI. Between the trimmed V and J ends, which lost 8 bases and 7 bases, there was a span of 8 bases.

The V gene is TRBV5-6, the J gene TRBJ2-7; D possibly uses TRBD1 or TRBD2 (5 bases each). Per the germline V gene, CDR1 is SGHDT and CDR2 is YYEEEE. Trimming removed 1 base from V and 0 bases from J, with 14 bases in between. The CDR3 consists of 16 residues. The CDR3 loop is CASSLWPGLPSYEQYF. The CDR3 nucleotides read TGTGCCAGCAGCTTGTGGCCGGGGCTACCCTCCTACGAGCAGTACTTC.

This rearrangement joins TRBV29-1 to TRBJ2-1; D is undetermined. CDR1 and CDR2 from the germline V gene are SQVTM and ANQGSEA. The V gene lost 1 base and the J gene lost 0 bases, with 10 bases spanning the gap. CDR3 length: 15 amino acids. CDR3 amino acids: CSVEVLGSSYNEQFF. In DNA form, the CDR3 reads TGCAGCGTTGAAGTTTTAGGAAGCTCCTACAATGAGCAGTTCTTC.

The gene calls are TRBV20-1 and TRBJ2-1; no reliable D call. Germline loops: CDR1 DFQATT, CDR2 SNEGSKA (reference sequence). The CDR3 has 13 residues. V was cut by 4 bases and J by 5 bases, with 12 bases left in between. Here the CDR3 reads CSATYLVHNEQFF. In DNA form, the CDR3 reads TGCAGTGCTACCTATTTGGTACACAATGAGCAGTTCTTC.

CDR3 DNA: TGTGCCAGCAGCGTAGGCGGGAGTACCCACGAGCAGTACTTC. It is translated as CASSVGGSTHEQYF. The chain uses TRBV9 and TRBJ2-7; 7 positions agree with TRBD2. J lost 5 bases, V lost 0 bases, and 5 bases had no gene match. Germline CDR1 SGDLS, CDR2 YYNGEE. This CDR3 region has 14 residues. Filled out from reference TRBV9 and TRBJ2-7, the complete variable domain reads DSGVTQTPKHLITATGQRVTLRCSPRSGDLSVYWYQQSLDQGLQFLIQYYNGEERAKGNILERFSAQQFPDLHSELNLSSLELGDSALYFCASSVGGSTHEQYFGPGTRLTVT.

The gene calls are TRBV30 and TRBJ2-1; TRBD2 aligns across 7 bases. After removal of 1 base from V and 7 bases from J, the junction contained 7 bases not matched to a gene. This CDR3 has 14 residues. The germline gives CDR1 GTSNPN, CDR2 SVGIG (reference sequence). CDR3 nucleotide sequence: TGTGCCTGGAGTGCTACGGGGGGTTTAAATGAGCAGTTCTTC. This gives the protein CAWSATGGLNEQFF.

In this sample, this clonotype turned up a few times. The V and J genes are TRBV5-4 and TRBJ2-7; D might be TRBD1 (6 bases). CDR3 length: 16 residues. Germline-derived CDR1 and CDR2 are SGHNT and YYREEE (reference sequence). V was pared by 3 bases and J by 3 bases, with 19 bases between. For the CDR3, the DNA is TGTGCCAGCAGCTCACCTGATGGGGGCGGATACTACGAGCAGTACTTC. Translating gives CASSSPDGGGYYEQYF. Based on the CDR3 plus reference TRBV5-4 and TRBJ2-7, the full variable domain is ETGVTQSPTHLIKTRGQQVTLRCSSQSGHNTVSWYQQALGQGPQFIFQYYREEENGRGNFPPRFSGLQFPNYSSELNVNALELDDSALYLCASSSPDGGGYYEQYFGPGTRLTVT.